The entry that follows covers one T cell receptor beta chain sequence. This specimen belongs to a study of blood T cell repertoires in COVID-19. Study-level information: Collection of acute and convalescent COVID-19 samples took place in the United States, Italy and Spain. PBMCs, B-cell-depleted T cells, or T cells provided the cDNA or gDNA that made up the material.

In the source study's methods: Amplifying reference gene primers gave estimates of nucleated cell counts. TCRdb's copy holds only in-frame clones and misses some; the assay was immunoSEQ multiplex PCR. V and J calls and clone size follow that table, whereas D and trimming were derived from the DNA. The sample carries 200,000 to 250,000 clones, about nine tenths recorded once. V gave up 4 bases and J gave up 7 bases; unmatched junction bases: 5. The CDR3 sequence is 15 residues long. Per germline, CDR1 GTSNPN and CDR2 SVGIG (reference sequence). The specimen sequenced was peripheral blood. The chain uses TRBV30 and TRBJ2-1; TRBD2 matches 15 bases. The TCR was taken from a man older than 75 with acute or convalescent COVID-19. Written as DNA, the CDR3 is TGTGCCTGGACAAGGGGGACTAGCGGGAGGAATGAGCAGTTCTTC. Encoded protein: CAWTRGTSGRNEQFF.